The 5 T cell receptor beta chains below were found in one sample sequenced in a study of blood T cell repertoires in COVID-19. Libraries were prepared by immunoSEQ multiplex PCR; TCRdb keeps only in-frame clonotypes and omits some of them. The sample carries 250,000 or so clones, roughly 80% recorded once. Specimen: PBMCs or T cells enriched from blood (not recorded which). The receptors stem from a woman aged 40 to 50 who had been exposed to COVID-19.

This chain uses TRBV13 with TRBJ1-1, with a tentative D call TRBD1 (5 bases). V lost 3 bases to trimming and J lost 6 bases, with 8 bases between them. The CDR3 is made up of 12 amino acids. Germline V gene lookup returns CDR1 PRHDT and CDR2 FYEKMQ (reference sequence). CDR3 DNA sequence: TGTGCCAGCAGCTTGGGGCGCTCTGAAGCTTTCTTT. It yields the protein CASSLGRSEAFF.

This chain uses TRBV27 with TRBJ2-2; the D gene is possibly TRBD2 (6 bases). CDR3 length: 13 amino acids. Germline CDR1 reads MNHEY; CDR2 reads SMNVEV (reference sequence). The ends were cut back, 4 bases at V and 8 bases at J, with 11 bases in the middle. CDR3 nucleotide sequence: TGTGCCAGCAGTTCGGCGGGATGGGGGGAGCTGTTTTTT. The encoded protein is CASSSAGWGELFF.

This clone occurred once. CDR3 in amino acids: CASSPNAGRGEETQYF. CDR3 bases: TGTGCCAGCAGCCCTAACGCCGGCAGGGGTGAGGAGACCCAGTACTTC. The chain carries TRBV3-1 (or the pseudogene TRBV3-2) and TRBJ2-5, with D perhaps TRBD1 (6 bases). The CDR3 runs to 16 residues. CDR1 is LGHDT, CDR2 YNNKEL, per germline (reference sequence). V gave up 4 bases and J gave up 5 bases, with 20 bases separating them.

The chain is built from TRBV5-1 and TRBJ2-2, with D possibly TRBD2 on 5 matching bases. The germline V gene has CDR1 SGHRS and CDR2 YFSETQ. Trimming cost V 6 bases and J 1 base, with 13 bases left between them. The CDR3 extends over 15 amino acids. The CDR3: CASTNDGMNTGELFF. Written as DNA, the CDR3 is TGCGCCAGCACCAACGACGGGATGAACACCGGGGAGCTGTTTTTT.

The rearrangement uses TRBV28 and TRBJ1-4, with D maybe TRBD1 (5 bases). Trimming cost V 8 bases and J 8 bases, with 15 bases left between them. Germline lookup yields CDR1 MDHEN and CDR2 SYDVKM. This CDR3 spans 13 amino acids. The CDR3 DNA reads TGTGCCAGCGAGGTCGGGGGAGAGGAAAAACTGTTTTTT. This codes for CASEVGGEEKLFF.